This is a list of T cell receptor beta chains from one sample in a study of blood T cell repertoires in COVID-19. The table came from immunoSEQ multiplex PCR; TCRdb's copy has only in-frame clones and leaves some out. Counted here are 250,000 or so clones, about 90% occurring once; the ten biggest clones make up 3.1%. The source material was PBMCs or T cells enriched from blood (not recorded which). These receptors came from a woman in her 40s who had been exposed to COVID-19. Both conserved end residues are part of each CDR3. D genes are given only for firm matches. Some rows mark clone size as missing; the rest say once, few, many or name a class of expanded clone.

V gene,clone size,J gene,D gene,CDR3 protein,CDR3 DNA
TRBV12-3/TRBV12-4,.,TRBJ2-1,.,CASIIDNLNEQFF,TGTGCCAGCATTATAGACAATCTCAATGAGCAGTTCTTC
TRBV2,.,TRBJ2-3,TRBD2,CASSEGLAEASTDTQYF,TGTGCCAGCAGCGAGGGACTAGCGGAAGCTAGCACAGATACGCAGTATTTT
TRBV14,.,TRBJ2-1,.,CASSPRLRDDEQFF,TGTGCCAGCAGCCCGCGACTCAGGGATGATGAGCAGTTCTTC
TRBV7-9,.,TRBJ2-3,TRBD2,CASSLEQVWLAGTDTQYF,TGTGCCAGCAGCTTAGAACAGGTTTGGCTAGCGGGAACAGATACGCAGTATTTT
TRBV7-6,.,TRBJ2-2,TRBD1,CASSLADRGNTGELFF,TGTGCCAGCAGCTTAGCCGACAGGGGAAACACCGGGGAGCTGTTTTTT
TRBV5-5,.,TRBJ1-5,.,CASSLGQGLSNQPQHF,TGTGCCAGCAGCTTGGGGCAGGGATTAAGCAATCAGCCCCAGCATTTT
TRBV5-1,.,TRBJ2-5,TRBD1,CASSLAAGGETQYF,TGCGCCAGCAGCTTGGCGGCAGGGGGAGAGACCCAGTACTTC
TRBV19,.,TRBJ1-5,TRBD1,CASSWSVQGTGQPQHF,TGTGCCAGTAGTTGGAGTGTTCAGGGGACAGGGCAGCCCCAGCATTTT
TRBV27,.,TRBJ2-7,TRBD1,CASTDRGLYEQYF,TGTGCCAGCACCGACAGGGGGCTCTACGAGCAGTACTTC
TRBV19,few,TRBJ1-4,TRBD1,CAARTGDATNEKLFF,TGTGCCGCCAGGACAGGGGACGCAACTAATGAAAAACTGTTTTTT
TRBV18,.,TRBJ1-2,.,CASSPSPGQSGYTF,TGTGCCAGCTCACCAAGTCCAGGACAGTCCGGCTACACCTTC
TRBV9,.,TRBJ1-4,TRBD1,CASSPIDRVIEKLFF,TGTGCCAGCAGCCCGATCGACAGGGTAATCGAAAAACTGTTTTTT
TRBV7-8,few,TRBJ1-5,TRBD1,CASSSSGTGGAGQPQHF,TGTGCCAGCAGCTCCTCCGGGACAGGGGGCGCGGGACAGCCCCAGCATTTT
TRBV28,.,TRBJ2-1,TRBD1,CASSNAGGNEQFF,TGTGCCAGCAGTAATGCAGGGGGCAATGAGCAGTTCTTC
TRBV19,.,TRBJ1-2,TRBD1,CASSMDRGPGYTF,TGTGCCAGTAGTATGGACAGGGGCCCTGGCTACACCTTC
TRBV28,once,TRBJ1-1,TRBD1,CASRGQGTGPEAFF,TGTGCCAGCAGGGGACAGGGGACTGGTCCTGAAGCTTTCTTT